Described below is a single T cell receptor beta chain sequence and its context. The data originate from a study of blood T cell repertoires in COVID-19. Study background: T cells, B-cell-depleted T cells, or PBMCs provided the cDNA or gDNA that served as material.

Sequenced by immunoSEQ multiplex PCR; TCRdb stores in-frame clones only, minus some. The sample records some 97,000 clones, 90% being singletons. The TCR sequence derives from a man aged 55 to 70 with acute or convalescent COVID-19. The sequenced sample was peripheral blood.

CDR3 protein: CASSSTGGGRQPQHF. The CDR3 nucleotides read TGTGCCAGCAGCTCGACGGGAGGGGGCCGGCAGCCCCAGCATTTT. The chain links TRBV7-8 to TRBJ1-5; 7 bases are a match to TRBD1. The length of the CDR3 is 15 residues. The ends lost 4 bases at V and 7 bases at J; junction bases unmatched: 10. Per the germline V gene, CDR1 is SGHVS and CDR2 is FQNEAQ. The whole variable domain, remainder taken from reference TRBV7-8 and TRBJ1-5, is GAGVSQSPRYKVAKRGQDVALRCDPISGHVSLFWYQQALGQGPEFLTYFQNEAQLDKSGLPSDRFFAERPEGSVSTLKIQRTQQEDSAVYLCASSSTGGGRQPQHFGDGTRLSIL.